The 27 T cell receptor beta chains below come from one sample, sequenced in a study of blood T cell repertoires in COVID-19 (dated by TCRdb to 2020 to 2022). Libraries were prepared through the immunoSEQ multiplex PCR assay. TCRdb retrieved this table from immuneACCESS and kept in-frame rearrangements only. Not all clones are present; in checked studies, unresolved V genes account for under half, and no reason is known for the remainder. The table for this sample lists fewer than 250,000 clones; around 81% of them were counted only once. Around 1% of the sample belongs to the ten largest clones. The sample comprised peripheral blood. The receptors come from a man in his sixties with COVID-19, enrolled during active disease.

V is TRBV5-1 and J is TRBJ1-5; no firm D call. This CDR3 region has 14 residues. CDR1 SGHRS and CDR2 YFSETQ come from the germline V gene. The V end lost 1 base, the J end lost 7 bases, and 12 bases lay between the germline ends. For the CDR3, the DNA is TGCGCCAGCAGCTTGAACTCCGGCGGACAGCCCCAGCATTTT. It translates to CASSLNSGGQPQHF.

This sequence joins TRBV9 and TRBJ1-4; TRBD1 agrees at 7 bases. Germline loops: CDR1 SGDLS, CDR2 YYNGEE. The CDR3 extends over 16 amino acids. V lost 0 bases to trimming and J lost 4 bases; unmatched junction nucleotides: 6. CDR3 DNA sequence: TGTGCCAGCAGCGTAGGGGGTGGGACAGTTAATGAAAAACTGTTTTTT. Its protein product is CASSVGGGTVNEKLFF.

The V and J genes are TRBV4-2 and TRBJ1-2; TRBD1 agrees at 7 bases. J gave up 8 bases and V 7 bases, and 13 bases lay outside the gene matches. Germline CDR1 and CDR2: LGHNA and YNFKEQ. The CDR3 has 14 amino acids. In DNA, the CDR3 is TGTGCCAGCACCCTTGAAGACAGGGTCGGCGGCTACACCTTC. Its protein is CASTLEDRVGGYTF.

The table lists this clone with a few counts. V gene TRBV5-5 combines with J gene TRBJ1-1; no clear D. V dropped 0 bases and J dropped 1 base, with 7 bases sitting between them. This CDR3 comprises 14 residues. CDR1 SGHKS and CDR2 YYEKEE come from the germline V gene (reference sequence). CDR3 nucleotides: TGTGCCAGCAGCTTGGTGTTCGGGAACACTGAAGCTTTCTTT. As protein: CASSLVFGNTEAFF.

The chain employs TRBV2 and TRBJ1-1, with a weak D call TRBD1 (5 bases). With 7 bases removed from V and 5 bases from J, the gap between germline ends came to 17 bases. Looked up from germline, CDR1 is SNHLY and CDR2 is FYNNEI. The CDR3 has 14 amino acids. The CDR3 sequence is CASMGLRGGTEAFF. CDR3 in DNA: TGTGCCAGCATGGGGTTAAGGGGAGGGACTGAAGCTTTCTTT.

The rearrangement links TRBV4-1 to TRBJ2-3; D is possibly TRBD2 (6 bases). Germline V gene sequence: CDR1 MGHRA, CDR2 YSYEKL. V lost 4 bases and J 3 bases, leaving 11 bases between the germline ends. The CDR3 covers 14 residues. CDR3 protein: CASSPRDFTDTQYF. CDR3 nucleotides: TGCGCCAGCAGCCCCCGGGACTTTACAGATACGCAGTATTTT.

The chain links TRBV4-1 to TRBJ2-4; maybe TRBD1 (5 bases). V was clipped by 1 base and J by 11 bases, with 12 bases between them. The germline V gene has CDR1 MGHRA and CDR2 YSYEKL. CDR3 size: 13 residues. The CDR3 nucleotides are TGCGCCAGCAGCCAAGCAGGACATGCAGTTCAGTACTTC. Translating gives CASSQAGHAVQYF.

CDR3 loop: CASKPGQGVMNTEAFF. The CDR3 region has the DNA TGTGCCAGCAAACCGGGACAGGGGGTTATGAACACTGAAGCTTTCTTT. This chain joins TRBV18 and TRBJ1-1; TRBD1 agrees at 11 bases. Germline lookup yields CDR1 KGHSH and CDR2 LQKENI. V was pared by 8 bases and J by 0 bases, with 8 bases of the junction left unmatched. The CDR3 loop spans 16 amino acids.

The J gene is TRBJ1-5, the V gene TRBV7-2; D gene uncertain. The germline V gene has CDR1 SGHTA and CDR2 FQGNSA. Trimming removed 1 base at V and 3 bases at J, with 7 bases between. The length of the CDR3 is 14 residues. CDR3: CASSLGQNNQPQHF. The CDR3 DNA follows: TGTGCCAGCAGCTTAGGGCAGAACAATCAGCCCCAGCATTTT.

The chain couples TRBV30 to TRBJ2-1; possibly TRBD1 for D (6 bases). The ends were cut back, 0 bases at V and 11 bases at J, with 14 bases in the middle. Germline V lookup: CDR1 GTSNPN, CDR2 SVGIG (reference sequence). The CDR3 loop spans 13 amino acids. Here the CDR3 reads CAWSVITGPKQFF. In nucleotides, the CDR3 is TGTGCCTGGAGTGTAATTACAGGGCCGAAGCAGTTCTTC.

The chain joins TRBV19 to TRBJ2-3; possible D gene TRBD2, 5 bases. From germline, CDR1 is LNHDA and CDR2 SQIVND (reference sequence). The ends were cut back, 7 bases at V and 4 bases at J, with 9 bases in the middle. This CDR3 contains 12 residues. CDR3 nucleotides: TGTGCCAGTACCGGGAAGTCAGATACGCAGTATTTT. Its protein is CASTGKSDTQYF. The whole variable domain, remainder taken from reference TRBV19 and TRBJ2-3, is DGGITQSPKYLFRKEGQNVTLSCEQNLNHDAMYWYRQDPGQGLRLIYYSQIVNDFQKGDIAEGYSVSREKKESFPLTVTSAQKNPTAFYLCASTGKSDTQYFGPGTRLTVL.

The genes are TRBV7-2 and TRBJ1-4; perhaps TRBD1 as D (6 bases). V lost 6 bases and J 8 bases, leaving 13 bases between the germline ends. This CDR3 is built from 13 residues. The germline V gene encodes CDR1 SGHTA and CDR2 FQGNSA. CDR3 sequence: CASRSGTHEKLFF. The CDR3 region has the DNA TGTGCCAGCAGATCCGGGACACACGAAAAACTGTTTTTT.

The CDR3 protein is CASSIGTGGTEAFF. The CDR3 region has the DNA TGTGCCAGTAGTATAGGGACAGGGGGCACTGAAGCTTTCTTT. The chain carries TRBV19 and TRBJ1-1, with TRBD1 matching over 10 bases. V shed 1 base and J 4 bases; nucleotides not matched to a gene: 0. CDR1 and CDR2 (germline): LNHDA, SQIVND (reference sequence). The CDR3 consists of 14 residues. The variable domain in full, completed from reference TRBV19 and TRBJ1-1, reads DGGITQSPKYLFRKEGQNVTLSCEQNLNHDAMYWYRQDPGQGLRLIYYSQIVNDFQKGDIAEGYSVSREKKESFPLTVTSAQKNPTAFYLCASSIGTGGTEAFFGQGTRLTVV.

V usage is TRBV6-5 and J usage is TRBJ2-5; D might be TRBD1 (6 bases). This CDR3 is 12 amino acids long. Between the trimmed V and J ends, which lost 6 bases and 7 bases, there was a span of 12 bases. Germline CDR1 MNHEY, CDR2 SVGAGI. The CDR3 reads CASRGTSGTQYF. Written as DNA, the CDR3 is TGTGCCAGCAGGGGGACATCTGGGACCCAGTACTTC.

The CDR3 here is CASSPAGTLGEAFF. The CDR3 region has the DNA TGTGCCAGCAGTCCGGCCGGGACTCTGGGTGAAGCTTTCTTT. The V call is TRBV6-2 or TRBV6-3, the J call TRBJ1-1; perhaps TRBD1 as D (5 bases). Germline CDR1 reads MNHEY; CDR2 reads SVGEGT. CDR3 size: 14 residues. V lost 5 bases and J lost 7, with 17 bases in between.

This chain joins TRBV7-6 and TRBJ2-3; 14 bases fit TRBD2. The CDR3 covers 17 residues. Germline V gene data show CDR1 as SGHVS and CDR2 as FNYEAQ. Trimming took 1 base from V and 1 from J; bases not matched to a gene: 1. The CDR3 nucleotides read TGTGCCAGCAGCTTAGGACTAGCGGGAGGGGGCACAGATACGCAGTATTTT. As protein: CASSLGLAGGGTDTQYF.

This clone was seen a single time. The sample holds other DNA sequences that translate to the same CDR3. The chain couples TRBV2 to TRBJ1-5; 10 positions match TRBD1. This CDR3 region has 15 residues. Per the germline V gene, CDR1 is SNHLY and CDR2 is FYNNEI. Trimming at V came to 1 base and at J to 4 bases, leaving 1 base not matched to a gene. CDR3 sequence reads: CASSEGTGGNQPQHF. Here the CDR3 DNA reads TGTGCCAGCAGTGAAGGGACAGGGGGGAATCAGCCCCAGCATTTT. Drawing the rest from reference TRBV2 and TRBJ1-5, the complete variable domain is EPEVTQTPSHQVTQMGQEVILRCVPISNHLYFYWYRQILGQKVEFLVSFYNNEISEKSEIFDDQFSVERPDGSNFTLKIRSTKLEDSAMYFCASSEGTGGNQPQHFGDGTRLSIL.

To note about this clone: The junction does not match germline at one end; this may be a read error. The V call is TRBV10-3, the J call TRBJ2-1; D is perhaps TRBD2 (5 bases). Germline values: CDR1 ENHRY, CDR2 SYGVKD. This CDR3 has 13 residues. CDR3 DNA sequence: TGTGTCATCCAGGAGCGGACCTACAATGAGCAGTTCTTC. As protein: CVIQERTYNEQFF.

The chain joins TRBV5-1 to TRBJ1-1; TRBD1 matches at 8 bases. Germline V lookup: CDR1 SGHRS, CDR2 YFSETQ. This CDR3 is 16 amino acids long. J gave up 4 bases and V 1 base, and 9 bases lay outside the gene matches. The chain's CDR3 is CASSLQGADWGTEAFF. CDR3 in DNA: TGCGCCAGCAGCTTGCAGGGGGCAGATTGGGGCACTGAAGCTTTCTTT.

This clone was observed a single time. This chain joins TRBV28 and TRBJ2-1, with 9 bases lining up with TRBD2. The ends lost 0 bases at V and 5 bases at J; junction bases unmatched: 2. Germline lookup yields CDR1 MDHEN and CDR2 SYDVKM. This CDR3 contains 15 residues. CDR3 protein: CASSLWSSGNNEQFF. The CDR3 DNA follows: TGTGCCAGCAGTTTATGGTCTAGCGGGAACAATGAGCAGTTCTTC.

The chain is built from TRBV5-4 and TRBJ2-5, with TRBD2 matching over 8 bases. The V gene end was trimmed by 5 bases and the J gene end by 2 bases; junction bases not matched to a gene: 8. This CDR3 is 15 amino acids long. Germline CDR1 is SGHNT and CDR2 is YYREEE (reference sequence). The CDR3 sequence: CASSRSGTSQETQYF. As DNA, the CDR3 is TGTGCCAGCAGTCGCTCCGGGACTAGTCAAGAGACCCAGTACTTC.

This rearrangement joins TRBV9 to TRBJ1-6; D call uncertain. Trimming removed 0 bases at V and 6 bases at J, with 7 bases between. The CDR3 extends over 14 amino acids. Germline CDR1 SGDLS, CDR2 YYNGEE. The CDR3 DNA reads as TGTGCCAGCAGCGTAGTCCCAGTTAATTCACCCCTCCACTTT. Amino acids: CASSVVPVNSPLHF.

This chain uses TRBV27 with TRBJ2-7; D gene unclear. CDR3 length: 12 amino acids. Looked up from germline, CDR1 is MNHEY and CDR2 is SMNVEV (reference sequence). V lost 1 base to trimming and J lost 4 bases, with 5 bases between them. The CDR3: CASSLFGYEQYF. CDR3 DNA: TGTGCCAGCAGTTTATTCGGGTACGAGCAGTACTTC.

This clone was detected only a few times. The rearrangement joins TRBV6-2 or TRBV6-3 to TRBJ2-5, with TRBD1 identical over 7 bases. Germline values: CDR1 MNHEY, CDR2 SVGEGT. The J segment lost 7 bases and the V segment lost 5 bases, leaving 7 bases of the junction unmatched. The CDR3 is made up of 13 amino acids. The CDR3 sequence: CASSLTGLGTQYF. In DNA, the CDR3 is TGTGCCAGCAGTCTGACAGGGTTGGGGACCCAGTACTTC.

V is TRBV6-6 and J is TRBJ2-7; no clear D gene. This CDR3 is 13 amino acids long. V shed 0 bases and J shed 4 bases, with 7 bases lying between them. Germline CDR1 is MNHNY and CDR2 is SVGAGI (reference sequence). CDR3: CASSYSAGYEQYF. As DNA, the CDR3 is TGTGCCAGCAGTTACTCGGCCGGGTACGAGCAGTACTTC.

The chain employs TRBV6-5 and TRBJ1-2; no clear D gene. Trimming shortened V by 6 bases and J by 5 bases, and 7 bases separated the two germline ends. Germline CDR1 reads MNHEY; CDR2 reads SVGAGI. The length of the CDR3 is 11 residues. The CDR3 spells CASSPQYGYTF. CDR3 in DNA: TGTGCCAGCAGCCCCCAGTATGGCTACACCTTC.

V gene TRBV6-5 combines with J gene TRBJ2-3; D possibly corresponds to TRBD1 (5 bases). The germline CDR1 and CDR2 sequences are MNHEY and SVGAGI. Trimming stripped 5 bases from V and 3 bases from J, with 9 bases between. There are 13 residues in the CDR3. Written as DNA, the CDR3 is TGTGCCAGCAGTCCCCCAGGGACAGATACGCAGTATTTT. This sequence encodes CASSPPGTDTQYF.